The rows below give T cell receptor beta chains drawn from one sample of a study of cytomegalovirus exposure and HLA in healthy donors. Data came from immunoSEQ multiplex PCR; TCRdb stores just in-frame clones and leaves some out. The sample yields approximately 99,000 clones, 90% to 97% seen once. Material: PBMCs. These receptors originate from a young woman in good health and CMV-seronegative. CDR3s include the opening cysteine and the closing phenylalanine or tryptophan. The D gene is left open where the match is weak. Size is omitted from some rows. Given values are once, few, many or a class for expanded clones.

len	d_gene	v_gene	j_gene	abundance	CDR3nt	CDR3aa
17	.	TRBV18	TRBJ2-7	few	TGTGCCAGCTCACCAGGCCCCAAGGGAGCTCCCCCCTACGAGCAGTACTTC	CASSPGPKGAPPYEQYF
14	.	TRBV19	TRBJ1-2	.	TGTGCCAGTAGTTTCTCACAGGCGTACTATGGCTACACCTTC	CASSFSQAYYGYTF
18	TRBD2	TRBV5-1	TRBJ2-1	.	TGCGCCAGCAGCTCCGGAGCGGTAGCGGGGGGGTCGTATAATGAGCAGTTCTTC	CASSSGAVAGGSYNEQFF
11	.	TRBV2	TRBJ1-2	few	TGTGCCACACAGGGAAACTATGGCTACACCTTC	CATQGNYGYTF
19	TRBD1	TRBV10-1	TRBJ1-1	.	TGCGCCAGCAGTGACAGGACCACAGGGGCGTCCTCGGTTTTCACTGAAGCTTTCTTT	CASSDRTTGASSVFTEAFF
15	.	TRBV7-3	TRBJ1-2	.	TGTGCCAGCAGCCCCCAGAATGGAGCTAACTATGGCTACACCTTC	CASSPQNGANYGYTF
14	.	TRBV28	TRBJ1-4	.	TGTGCCAGCAGTTTATTAGGGGAAGAGGAAAAACTGTTTTTT	CASSLLGEEEKLFF
16	.	TRBV5-6	TRBJ1-2	.	TGTGCCAGCACCCTGGAGGGATCCCAGGGCCCCTATGGCTACACCTTC	CASTLEGSQGPYGYTF
12	TRBD1	TRBV28	TRBJ2-1	once	TGTGCCAGCAGTCCTGGACAGGGCCGTGAGTTCTTC	CASSPGQGREFF
15	.	TRBV5-1	TRBJ1-5	.	TGCGCCAGCAGCTTGGATGGGCAGGGCTGGCAGCCCCAGCATTTT	CASSLDGQGWQPQHF
12	.	TRBV19	TRBJ1-2	.	TGTGCCAGTAGTATATCGGACTGGGGCTACACCTTC	CASSISDWGYTF
12	.	TRBV10-1	TRBJ1-1	.	TGCGCCACCGGACACCAGAACACTGAAGCTTTCTTT	CATGHQNTEAFF
13	TRBD1	TRBV5-1	TRBJ2-2	.	TGCGCCAGCAGCCGGACAGGGGCCGGGGAGCTGTTTTTT	CASSRTGAGELFF
16	.	TRBV28	TRBJ1-2	.	TGTGCCAGCAGCCCGGGTCTTGGGGGGTTCAATTATGGCTACACCTTC	CASSPGLGGFNYGYTF
16	.	TRBV14	TRBJ2-3	.	TGTGCCAGCAGCCTTATACAGGGTTTGGGCACAGATACGCAGTATTTT	CASSLIQGLGTDTQYF
16	.	TRBV19	TRBJ1-1	.	TGTGCCAGTAGTATAGGTTCAGGGGAATTGAACACTGAAGCTTTCTTT	CASSIGSGELNTEAFF
15	TRBD1	TRBV19	TRBJ1-5	.	TGTGCCAGTAGGACGGGACAGGGAAAGAGTCAGCCCCAGCATTTT	CASRTGQGKSQPQHF
15	TRBD2	TRBV6-4	TRBJ2-1	.	TGTGCCAGCAGTGACGGAGCGGGGGGCTACAATGAGCAGTTCTTC	CASSDGAGGYNEQFF
11	.	TRBV28	TRBJ2-7	.	TGTGCCAGCAGTTTTCGGTCCGAGCAGTACTTC	CASSFRSEQYF
15	TRBD1	TRBV18	TRBJ1-4	.	TGTGCCAGCTCACCCTCGACAGGGCAAAATGAAAAACTGTTTTTT	CASSPSTGQNEKLFF
14	.	TRBV5-4	TRBJ1-3	.	TGTGCCAGCAGCTTGGGCGGTCATGGAAACACCATATATTTT	CASSLGGHGNTIYF
18	TRBD1	TRBV13	TRBJ1-1	.	TGTGCCAGCAGCTTAGTTGTGGGGTCGGGACAGATGAACACTGAAGCTTTCTTT	CASSLVVGSGQMNTEAFF
17	TRBD2	TRBV7-9	TRBJ2-3	.	TGTGCCAGCAGCCGACGGACTAGCGGGGTCACCACAGATACGCAGTATTTT	CASSRRTSGVTTDTQYF
16	TRBD1	TRBV6-1	TRBJ1-6	.	TGTGCCAGCAGTGAGGGGACAGGTCCCTATAATTCACCCCTCCACTTT	CASSEGTGPYNSPLHF
14	.	TRBV19	TRBJ1-3	.	TGTGCCAGTAGTCTGACAGTTTCTGGAAACACCATATATTTT	CASSLTVSGNTIYF
14	TRBD1	TRBV5-1	TRBJ2-3	.	TGCGCCAGCAGTTCGGGACAGGGAGCAGATACGCAGTATTTT	CASSSGQGADTQYF
17	TRBD2	TRBV28	TRBJ2-4	.	TGTGCCAGCAGCCTTACCGGAGGCGGGGGGGGCAAAAACATTCAGTACTTC	CASSLTGGGGGKNIQYF
14	TRBD1	TRBV10-3	TRBJ1-5	.	TGTGCCATCAGTCGAACAGGGGGCGATCAGCCCCAGCATTTT	CAISRTGGDQPQHF
15	TRBD2	TRBV2	TRBJ2-2	.	TGTGCCAGCAGTTGGACTAGCGGGGGGGCTGGGGAGCTGTTTTTT	CASSWTSGGAGELFF
15	.	TRBV11-2	TRBJ1-2	.	TGTGCCAGCAGCAAAGTCTACGGGACACTTTATGGCTACACCTTC	CASSKVYGTLYGYTF
13	.	TRBV28	TRBJ1-5	.	TGTGCCAGCAGCCCTCCAGGGCGGCAGCCCCAGCATTTT	CASSPPGRQPQHF
15	.	TRBV5-8	TRBJ1-1	.	TGTGCCAGCAGCTTGGTTTGGGGGCGAAACACTGAAGCTTTCTTT	CASSLVWGRNTEAFF
14	.	TRBV14	TRBJ1-2	.	TGTGCCAGCAGCCAAGCCGGGTTAGGCTATGGCTACACCTTC	CASSQAGLGYGYTF
14	.	TRBV7-2	TRBJ1-1	.	TGTGCCAGCAGCTTAGCGCTTACAGACACTGAAGCTTTCTTT	CASSLALTDTEAFF
18	TRBD1	TRBV5-6	TRBJ1-6	.	TGTGCCAGCAGCTTGTGGGACAGGGGGAGCTCCTATAATTCACCCCTCCACTTT	CASSLWDRGSSYNSPLHF
14	.	TRBV5-8	TRBJ2-5	.	TGTGCCAGCAGCTTGGGTGTAACCGGTGAGACCCAGTACTTC	CASSLGVTGETQYF
16	TRBD1	TRBV19	TRBJ1-6	.	TGTGCCAGTAGTATGGGACAGGGAATGGAGCTTGGGGCCCTCCACTTT	CASSMGQGMELGALHF
19	TRBD1	TRBV6-1	TRBJ2-2	.	TGTGCCAGCAGTGTAGTAAGGGACAGGGTCGGGTGGAACACCGGGGAGCTGTTTTTT	CASSVVRDRVGWNTGELFF
15	.	TRBV11-2	TRBJ2-7	.	TGTGCCAGCAGCTTAGAGTTTAGCGGAGGCTACGAGCAGTACTTC	CASSLEFSGGYEQYF
18	TRBD1	TRBV5-6	TRBJ2-5	.	TGTGCCAGCAGCTTGGTCGCCCAGGGGGCTAGGGGGAAAGAGACCCAGTACTTC	CASSLVAQGARGKETQYF
14	.	TRBV28	TRBJ1-1	.	TGTGCCAGCCGGGAGAACCGGGTCTACACTGAAGCTTTCTTT	CASRENRVYTEAFF
13	.	TRBV27	TRBJ1-1	.	TGTGCCAGCAGTTATGCGGCAAACACTGAAGCTTTCTTT	CASSYAANTEAFF
15	TRBD2	TRBV5-1	TRBJ2-7	.	TGCGCCAGCAGCACCGGTGGGGGGGTCCCCTACGAGCAGTACTTC	CASSTGGGVPYEQYF
14	.	TRBV7-8	TRBJ1-1	.	TGTGCCAGCAGCTTAACAGAAAAAAACACTGAAGCTTTCTTT	CASSLTEKNTEAFF
16	TRBD2	TRBV7-3	TRBJ2-2	.	TGTGCCAGCAGCTTTCTGCGGGGGGGCCGGGCCGGGGAGCTGTTTTTT	CASSFLRGGRAGELFF
15	TRBD1	TRBV18	TRBJ1-5	.	TGTGCCAGCTCACGGGACAGGGTTAGCAATCAGCCCCAGCATTTT	CASSRDRVSNQPQHF
14	.	TRBV5-1	TRBJ1-2	.	TGCGCCAGCAGGCCCGACCTAGCTAACTATGGCTACACCTTC	CASRPDLANYGYTF
16	.	TRBV15	TRBJ1-1	.	TGTGCCACCAGCAGAGATCGGAGGGGCGGTGCGACTGAAGCTTTCTTT	CATSRDRRGGATEAFF
16	TRBD1	TRBV19	TRBJ1-5	.	TGTGCCAGTAGTACAGAAGCCGGGACAGGGGATCAGCCCCAGCATTTT	CASSTEAGTGDQPQHF
13	TRBD1	TRBV16	TRBJ1-1	.	TGTGCCAGCAGCAAGGACAGGTACACTGAAGCTTTCTTT	CASSKDRYTEAFF
17	TRBD2	TRBV7-9	TRBJ2-3	.	TGTGCCAGCAGCTTCGGGTCCGGGACTAGCCTCGCAGATACGCAGTATTTT	CASSFGSGTSLADTQYF
15	.	TRBV7-2	TRBJ2-1	.	TGTGCCAGCAGCTTAGAGCCCGGGGACTACAATGAGCAGTTCTTC	CASSLEPGDYNEQFF
13	.	TRBV5-1	TRBJ1-1	.	TGCGCCAGCAGCTTGGCCAAGGGGAAGGAAGCTTTCTTT	CASSLAKGKEAFF
15	.	TRBV9	TRBJ2-4	.	TGTGCCAGCAGCGTAGCTGCCGGGGTCAAAAACATTCAGTACTTC	CASSVAAGVKNIQYF